The TCR beta chain under discussion was sequenced for a study of human T cells and chemical hapten exposure. Study context: Upper back patch tests used 0.01% DPC, scored after 6 days.

Study-wide findings and caveats: The study found that DPC sensitization did not change TCRs above 1 in 1000 frequency.

Trimming removed 2 bases at V and 4 bases at J, with 5 bases between. The germline V gene has CDR1 SEHNR and CDR2 FQNEAQ (reference sequence). This CDR3 is 13 amino acids long. TCRdb processed the RACE reads anew with MiXCR; each CDR3 protein has one entry. The sample holds roughly 90,000 distinct CDR3 sequences, approximately 10% seen once. Indicated time point: patch test 3, about 24 weeks after DPC sensitization. Stated treatment: therapeutic diphenylcyclopropenone sensitization with weekly scalp DPC. The donor pool consisted of alopecia patients aged 18 to 70 years, considered suitable for DPC. This clonotype was counted at least ten times. What it recognizes is unknown.

The sequencing here drew on whole blood, taken in connection with sensitization to the hapten diphenylcyclopropenone (DPC). The chain joins TRBV7-9 to TRBJ2-2; D is ambiguous. The clonotype was recovered from a woman aged 25 to 45 with alopecia areata. Some clones in this sample may be carry-over from other donors' samples. CDR3 coding DNA: TGTGCCAGCAGCTTACGAGGCACCGGGGAGCTGTTTTTT. This translates into CASSLRGTGELFF.